The T cell receptor beta chain under discussion was sequenced for a study of blood T cells in healthy people across ages. Study as a whole: Per every two T cells, about one barcoded beta molecule was captured by template switching. Study-level results: Age brought a roughly linear fall in TCR beta diversity measured per million T cells. Relative to aged donors, long-lived donors carried more naive CD4+ cells and displayed higher diversity. The donors' CMV status was not determined, possibly confounding changes in expanded clonotypes.

This clonotype turned up a few times. Its specificity is unknown. CDR1 MNHEY and CDR2 SVGEGT come from the germline V gene. The V gene lost 3 bases and the J gene lost 3 bases, with 14 bases spanning the gap. There are 15 residues in the CDR3. The second PCR ran roughly 6 to 12 cycles with a sample-barcoded 5' primer and J-beta primers. Each CDR3 protein gets one entry after TCRdb re-called the 5' RACE reads with MiXCR. Here the sample spans 1 million to 1.2 million distinct CDR3 sequences, 35% to 40% being singletons. Specimen: blood. The TCR was taken from a man younger than 35 in good health. The V and J genes are TRBV6-2 or TRBV6-3 and TRBJ1-1; D gene uncertain. The CDR3 loop is CASSYGIWADTEAFF. CDR3 DNA: TGTGCCAGCAGTTATGGTATCTGGGCAGACACTGAAGCTTTCTTT.